Shown below are 20 T cell receptor beta chains from a single sample sequenced in a study of circulating CD8 cells and anti-PD-1 response in melanoma. Each library started from roughly 15 ng of total RNA using the QIAseq Immune Repertoire TCR panel. One entry per CDR3 protein results from TCRdb running MiXCR on the reads. Among 750 to 1,000 distinct CDR3 sequences listed, about 7.3% were seen once. Live CD3+CD8+TCRalphabeta+ cells were sorted into four subsets by PD-1 and/or TIGIT. Here the sequenced sample was CD8+ T cells from PBMCs, taken at baseline or after one month of anti-PD-1 therapy (not recorded which). The receptors originated from a human donor with melanoma.

This chain uses TRBV19 with TRBJ2-3; tentative D call: TRBD2 (6 bases). Trimming removed 1 base at V and 6 bases at J, with 11 bases between. Germline CDR1 reads LNHDA; CDR2 reads SQIVND (reference sequence). The CDR3 sequence is 14 residues long. CDR3 coding DNA: TGTGCCAGTAGTATAGTAGCGGCCAAGGATACGCAGTATTTT. Translating it yields CASSIVAAKDTQYF.

As for this clonotype: Being one base from a much bigger clone, this may be a read error. The chain is built from TRBV27 and TRBJ2-7; 9 nucleotides line up with TRBD1. Per germline, CDR1 MNHEY and CDR2 SMNVEV (reference sequence). The CDR3 consists of 14 residues. Unmatched junction bases numbered 11, after V lost 5 bases and J lost 9 bases. CDR3 residues: CASSPGTGLNGQYF. CDR3 DNA: TGTGCCAGCAGTCCTGGGACAGGGCTCAACGGGCAGTACTTC.

By sample share, this clonotype is medium-sized (0.01 to 0.1%). The CDR3 DNA is TGTGCCAGTAGTATAGTGGAGGGCTCCTACGAGCAGTACTTC. It codes for CASSIVEGSYEQYF. The chain recombines TRBV19 with TRBJ2-7; possible D gene TRBD2, 6 bases. Trimming took 1 base from V and 0 from J, leaving 7 bases between them. CDR3 length equals 14 residues. Germline V gene lookup returns CDR1 LNHDA and CDR2 SQIVND (reference sequence). Full variable domain (missing parts from reference TRBV19 and TRBJ2-7): DGGITQSPKYLFRKEGQNVTLSCEQNLNHDAMYWYRQDPGQGLRLIYYSQIVNDFQKGDIAEGYSVSREKKESFPLTVTSAQKNPTAFYLCASSIVEGSYEQYFGPGTRLTVT.

This clonotype is medium-sized in the sample. The gene calls are TRBV29-1 and TRBJ1-1; D is ambiguous. CDR1 and CDR2 from the germline V gene are SQVTM and ANQGSEA. The CDR3 has 12 amino acids. V shed 4 bases and J shed 3 bases, with 9 bases lying between them. Written as DNA, the CDR3 is TGCAGCGTTGTCTGGGAGGACACTGAAGCTTTCTTT. Protein: CSVVWEDTEAFF.

Comment on this clonotype: One end of the junction does not line up with germline, which may come from a read error. The chain couples TRBV24-1 to TRBJ2-1; 12 bases are a match to TRBD2. The CDR3 contains 18 residues. CDR1 is KGHDR, CDR2 SFDVKD, per germline. This chain's CDR3 is CAIASPSGRAGTYNGQFF. The DNA for the CDR3 is TGTGCCATCGCCTCGCCTAGCGGGAGGGCCGGGACCTACAATGGGCAGTTCTTC.

Note on this clonotype: A much bigger clone sits one base away, suggesting this may be a read error. V is TRBV27 and J is TRBJ2-1; TRBD2 matches at 7 bases. Germline CDR1 is MNHEY and CDR2 is SMNVEV (reference sequence). The V segment lost 10 bases and the J segment 9 bases; nucleotides outside the gene matches: 12. This CDR3 is 13 amino acids long. The CDR3 sequence: CATARTSFREQFF. In DNA, the CDR3 is TGTGCCACCGCCAGGACTAGTTTTCGTGAGCAGTTCTTC.

This clonotype is large within its sample. The chain couples TRBV28 to TRBJ2-2; 7 bases are a match to TRBD2. With 3 bases clipped from V and 6 bases from J, the junction kept 13 bases outside the gene matches. This CDR3 is built from 17 residues. From germline, CDR1 is MDHEN and CDR2 SYDVKM. The CDR3 nucleotides read TGTGCCAGCAGTTTGTCCCTAGCGGAACCTGGCCCCGGGGAGCTGTTTTTT. It encodes CASSLSLAEPGPGELFF.

This clonotype qualifies as hyperexpanded. V is TRBV20-1 and J is TRBJ2-4; D may be TRBD2 (6 bases). The germline gives CDR1 DFQATT, CDR2 SNEGSKA (reference sequence). V was cut by 5 bases and J by 0 bases, with 8 bases left in between. The CDR3 runs 13 residues. CDR3 DNA sequence: TGCAGTGCTGGGGGACTAGCCAAAAACATTCAGTACTTC. The encoded protein is CSAGGLAKNIQYF.

By share of the sample, this clonotype is large (0.1 to 1%). CDR3 sequence reads: CAGGGGLNTGELFF. The CDR3 bases are TGTGCCGGCGGAGGGGGCCTGAACACCGGGGAGCTGTTTTTT. This chain joins TRBV19 and TRBJ2-2, with a weak D call TRBD1 (7 bases). The CDR3 runs to 14 residues. V lost 11 bases and J lost 1, with 14 bases in between. Germline V gives CDR1 LNHDA, CDR2 SQIVND (reference sequence).

By share, this clonotype ranks as medium-sized (0.01 to 0.1%). The chain links TRBV10-3 to TRBJ1-1, with D perhaps TRBD1 (6 bases). This CDR3 is 16 amino acids long. The germline CDR1 and CDR2 sequences are ENHRY and SYGVKD. V lost 2 bases to trimming and J lost 1 base, with 14 bases between them. The CDR3 nucleotides are TGTGCCATCAGTGAGCCAGGGGCCGGGGCGAACACTGAAGCTTTCTTT. Protein: CAISEPGAGANTEAFF.

This clonotype is medium-sized by share. The rearrangement uses TRBV19 and TRBJ1-2; D remains ambiguous. From germline, CDR1 is LNHDA and CDR2 SQIVND (reference sequence). The ends were cut back, 5 bases at V and 2 bases at J, with 6 bases in the middle. CDR3 length: 12 residues. The CDR3 DNA sequence: TGTGCCAGTAGTTATGGGAACTATGGCTACACCTTC. Translating it yields CASSYGNYGYTF.

This clonotype is termed medium-sized. This chain joins TRBV12-3 or TRBV12-4 and TRBJ1-1, with D unclear. The V and J ends lost 8 bases and 1 base respectively, with 23 bases between them. The CDR3 consists of 17 residues. CDR3 in amino acids: CASGQPRAEQWNTEAFF. CDR3 coding DNA: TGTGCCAGCGGCCAACCCCGGGCAGAACAATGGAACACTGAAGCTTTCTTT.

Note on this clonotype: The junction differs from germline at one of its ends, possibly a read error. V is TRBV27 and J is TRBJ1-2; the D is unclear. The CDR3 sequence is 14 residues long. Germline values: CDR1 MNHEY, CDR2 SMNVEV (reference sequence). The DNA for the CDR3 is TGTGCCAGCAGGGAACAAGGGAACCTCTATGGCTTCACCTTC. It translates to CASREQGNLYGFTF.

This clonotype is large in the sample. The chain links TRBV28 to TRBJ1-2; TRBD1 aligns across 11 bases. CDR3 size: 16 residues. Germline CDR1 reads MDHEN; CDR2 reads SYDVKM. V lost 2 bases to trimming and J lost 8 bases; unmatched junction nucleotides: 10. CDR3 amino acids: CASSLVSLGQGVGYTF. The CDR3 DNA reads TGTGCCAGCAGTTTAGTTTCGTTGGGACAGGGGGTCGGCTACACCTTC.

By share, this clonotype ranks as large (0.1 to 1%). The chain recombines TRBV20-1 with TRBJ2-4, with 14 positions matching TRBD2. CDR1 DFQATT and CDR2 SNEGSKA come from the germline V gene (reference sequence). CDR3 length: 17 amino acids. V was pared by 6 bases and J by 0 bases, with 7 bases of the junction left unmatched. CDR3 DNA sequence: TGCAGTGCAAGACTAGCGGGAGGGGGTGCAGCCAAAAACATTCAGTACTTC. This encodes CSARLAGGGAAKNIQYF.

This rearrangement joins TRBV29-1 to TRBJ2-7; 9 bases are shared with TRBD1. Germline V lookup: CDR1 SQVTM, CDR2 ANQGSEA. V trimming: 5 bases; J trimming: 6 bases; junction bases outside the gene matches: 5. CDR3 length: 12 residues. The CDR3 coding sequence is TGCAGCGTTACAGGGGGCAGGGGCGAGCAGTACTTC. Translating gives CSVTGGRGEQYF.

In its sample, this clonotype ranks as large. The DNA of the CDR3 is TGTGCCACCAGTGATGGGCAGGATGGCTACACCTTC. Residues: CATSDGQDGYTF. This sequence joins TRBV24-1 and TRBJ1-2, with D unresolved. CDR3 size: 12 residues. The germline V gene has CDR1 KGHDR and CDR2 SFDVKD. V was pared by 3 bases and J by 6 bases, with 7 bases between.

This clonotype is termed large (0.1 to 1%). The CDR3 nucleotides read TGTGCCAGCAGTGAAGACCAGGGGAGCCAAGAGACCCAGTACTTC. Translated, it gives CASSEDQGSQETQYF. V usage is TRBV2 and J usage is TRBJ2-5; maybe TRBD1 (6 bases). CDR3 length: 15 residues. Germline assignment: CDR1 SNHLY and CDR2 FYNNEI. The germline V and J ends were trimmed by 1 base and 1 base, with 10 bases remaining between them. Full variable domain (missing parts from reference TRBV2 and TRBJ2-5): EPEVTQTPSHQVTQMGQEVILRCVPISNHLYFYWYRQILGQKVEFLVSFYNNEISEKSEIFDDQFSVERPDGSNFTLKIRSTKLEDSAMYFCASSEDQGSQETQYFGPGTRLLVL.

By share of the sample, this clonotype is medium-sized. V usage is TRBV2 and J usage is TRBJ1-2; a possible D gene is TRBD1 (5 bases). The CDR3 length is 12 residues. The ends were cut back, 6 bases at V and 7 bases at J, with 12 bases in the middle. Germline V CDR1 and CDR2: SNHLY, FYNNEI. The chain's CDR3 is CASRVDSFGYTF. The CDR3 DNA reads TGTGCCAGCAGGGTTGACAGTTTTGGCTACACCTTC.

This clonotype is categorized as large (0.1 to 1%). J is TRBJ2-3 and V is TRBV19; 9 bases match TRBD2. Trimming at V came to 6 bases and at J to 6 bases, leaving 10 bases not matched to a gene. The CDR3 sequence is 15 residues long. Germline V lookup: CDR1 LNHDA, CDR2 SQIVND (reference sequence). The CDR3 loop is CASSPRAGGLDTQYF. DNA of the CDR3: TGTGCCAGTAGCCCGAGGGCGGGGGGGCTGGATACGCAGTATTTT.